This T cell receptor (beta chain) was profiled in a study of blood T cell repertoires in COVID-19. Some clones are missing from TCRdb's copy, which holds only in-frame ones; the method was immunoSEQ multiplex PCR. The sample contains some 330,000 clones, 70% to 90% of which appear only once. The V segment lost 2 bases and the J segment 3 bases; nucleotides outside the gene matches: 9. Germline assignment: CDR1 SGHKS and CDR2 YYEKEE (reference sequence). This CDR3 comprises 18 residues. V is TRBV5-5 and J is TRBJ1-4; 11 bases align to TRBD1. Sequences were obtained from PBMCs or T cells enriched from blood (not recorded which). The receptor was isolated from a man in his forties in a cohort exposed to, infected with or recovered from COVID-19 (not recorded which). In nucleotides, the CDR3 is TGTGCCAGCAGCTTAGGGGACAGGGGGTATGGAGCTAATGAAAAACTGTTTTTT. Translated, it gives CASSLGDRGYGANEKLFF.